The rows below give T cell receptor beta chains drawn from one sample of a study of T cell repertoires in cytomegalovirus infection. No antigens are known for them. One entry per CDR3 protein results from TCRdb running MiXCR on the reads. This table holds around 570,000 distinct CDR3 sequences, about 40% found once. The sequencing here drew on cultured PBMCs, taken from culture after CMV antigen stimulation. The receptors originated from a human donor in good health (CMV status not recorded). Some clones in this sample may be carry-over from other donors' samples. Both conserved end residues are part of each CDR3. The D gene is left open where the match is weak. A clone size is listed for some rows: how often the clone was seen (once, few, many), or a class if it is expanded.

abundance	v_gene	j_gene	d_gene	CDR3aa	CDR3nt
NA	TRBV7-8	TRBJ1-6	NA	CASSLDGRQTRSPLHF	TGTGCCAGCAGCTTAGATGGCCGACAGACGAGGTCACCCCTCCACTTT
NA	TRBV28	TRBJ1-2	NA	CASNSRGGVSYTF	TGTGCCAGCAACTCTAGGGGGGGTGTAAGCTACACCTTC
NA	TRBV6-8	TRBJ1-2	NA	CASSYWQGGYTF	TGTGCCAGCAGTTACTGGCAGGGTGGCTACACCTTC
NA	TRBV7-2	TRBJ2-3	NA	CASSLDGRPGTDTQYF	TGTGCCAGCAGCTTAGACGGTCGCCCCGGGACAGATACGCAGTATTTT
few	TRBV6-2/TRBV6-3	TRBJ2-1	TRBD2	CASSYAAPGLAGVSSKGQFF	TGTGCCAGCAGTTACGCGGCTCCGGGACTAGCGGGAGTGAGTAGTAAGGGGCAGTTCTTC
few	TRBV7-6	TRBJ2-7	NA	CASSPRRGLGEQYF	TGTGCCAGCAGCCCACGCAGGGGTTTGGGGGAGCAGTACTTC
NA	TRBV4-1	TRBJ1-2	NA	CASSQGSGYGYTF	TGCGCCAGCAGCCAAGGTTCAGGCTATGGCTACACCTTC
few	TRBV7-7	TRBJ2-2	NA	CASSLEVLAGELFF	TGTGCCAGCAGCTTAGAGGTTCTCGCCGGGGAGCTGTTTTTT
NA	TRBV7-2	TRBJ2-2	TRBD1	CASSWDRGGGELFF	TGTGCCAGCAGCTGGGACAGGGGTGGCGGGGAGCTGTTTTTT
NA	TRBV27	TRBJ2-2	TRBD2	CASSRGTSGYTGELFF	TGTGCCAGCAGTCGGGGGACTAGCGGGTACACCGGGGAGCTGTTTTTT
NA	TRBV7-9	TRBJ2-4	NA	CASSSGVGTSLAKHIQYF	TGTGCCAGCAGCTCAGGAGTAGGCACCTCACTCGCCAAACACATTCAGTACTTC
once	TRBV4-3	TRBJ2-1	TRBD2	CASSQGGLAGFDEQFF	TGCGCCAGCAGCCAAGGGGGGCTAGCGGGATTCGATGAGCAGTTCTTC
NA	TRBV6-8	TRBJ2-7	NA	CASSPLLGLAGGPDEQYF	TGTGCCAGCAGTCCCCTACTCGGACTGGCCGGAGGGCCGGACGAGCAGTACTTC
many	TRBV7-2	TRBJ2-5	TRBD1	CASSFGTEETQYF	TGTGCCAGCAGCTTTGGGACAGAAGAGACCCAGTACTTC
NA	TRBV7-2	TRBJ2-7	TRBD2	CASSLVGTKGEQYF	TGTGCCAGCAGCTTGGTCGGGACTAAGGGCGAGCAGTACTTC
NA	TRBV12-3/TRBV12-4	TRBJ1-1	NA	CASRPPSVNTEAFF	TGTGCCAGCAGGCCTCCGTCCGTGAACACTGAAGCTTTCTTT
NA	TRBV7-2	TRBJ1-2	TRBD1	CASSPFQGGGYTF	TGTGCCAGCAGCCCATTCCAGGGGGGAGGCTACACCTTC
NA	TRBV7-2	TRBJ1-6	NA	CASSRLTGNSPLHF	TGTGCCAGCAGCCGACTGACGGGGAATTCACCCCTCCACTTT
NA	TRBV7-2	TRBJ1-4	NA	CASSYESRGKLFF	TGTGCCAGCAGCTATGAGAGTAGGGGAAAACTGTTTTTT
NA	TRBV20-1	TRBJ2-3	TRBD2	CSAGGRAGTDTQYF	TGCAGTGCGGGGGGGAGGGCGGGCACAGATACGCAGTATTTT
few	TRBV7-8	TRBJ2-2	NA	CASSLANGTPNTGELFF	TGTGCCAGCAGCTTAGCAAACGGGACACCGAACACCGGGGAGCTGTTTTTT
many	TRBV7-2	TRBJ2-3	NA	CASSYSADTQYF	TGTGCCAGCAGCTATAGCGCAGATACGCAGTATTTT
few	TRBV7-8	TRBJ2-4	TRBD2	CASSPAGGPGGIQYF	TGTGCCAGCAGCCCAGCGGGGGGGCCGGGAGGCATTCAGTACTTC
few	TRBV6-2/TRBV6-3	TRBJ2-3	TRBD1	CASNNRGGGTQYF	TGTGCCAGCAACAACAGGGGTGGTGGTACGCAGTATTTT
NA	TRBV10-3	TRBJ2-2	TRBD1	CAISDRGTGGPGELFF	TGTGCCATCAGTGACCGGGGGACAGGGGGCCCCGGGGAGCTGTTTTTT
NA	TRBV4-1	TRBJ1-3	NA	CASSQGARVHVSTENTIYF	TGCGCCAGCAGCCAAGGGGCCAGGGTCCATGTTAGCACCGAAAACACCATATATTTT
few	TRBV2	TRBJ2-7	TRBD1	CASNRDRPYEQYF	TGTGCCAGCAACCGGGACAGGCCGTACGAGCAGTACTTC
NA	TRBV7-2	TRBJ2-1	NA	CASSLRASGSHEQFF	TGTGCCAGCAGCTTGCGGGCGTCGGGGTCCCATGAGCAGTTCTTC
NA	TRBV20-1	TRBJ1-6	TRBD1	CSAAATGVDSPLHF	TGCAGTGCTGCCGCGACAGGGGTTGATTCACCCCTCCACTTT
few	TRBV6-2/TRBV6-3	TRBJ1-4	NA	CASSTTDPATNEKLFF	TGTGCCAGCAGTACCACGGACCCGGCAACTAATGAAAAACTGTTTTTT
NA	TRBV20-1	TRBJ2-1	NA	CSARGEVRLSPKTPYNEQFF	TGCAGTGCTAGAGGAGAGGTTCGGCTCTCCCCAAAGACCCCCTACAATGAGCAGTTCTTC
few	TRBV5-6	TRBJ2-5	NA	CASSFVGQEETQYF	TGTGCCAGCAGCTTCGTGGGCCAAGAGGAGACCCAGTACTTC
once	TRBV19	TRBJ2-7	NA	CASSKTGAFSYEQYF	TGTGCCAGTAGTAAAACGGGGGCGTTCTCCTACGAGCAGTACTTC
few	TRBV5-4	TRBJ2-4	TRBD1	CASSLGDRKNIQYF	TGTGCCAGCAGCTTGGGGGACAGAAAAAACATTCAGTACTTC
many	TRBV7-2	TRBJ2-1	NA	CASSFTSYGEQFF	TGTGCCAGCAGCTTTACTAGCTATGGTGAGCAGTTCTTC
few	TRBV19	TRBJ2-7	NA	CASSIDWGTQALLYEQYF	TGTGCCAGTAGTATAGATTGGGGGACCCAGGCCCTACTTTACGAGCAGTACTTC
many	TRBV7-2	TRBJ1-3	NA	CASSLVPRPSSGNTIYF	TGTGCCAGCAGCTTAGTACCCCGACCGAGCTCTGGAAACACCATATATTTT